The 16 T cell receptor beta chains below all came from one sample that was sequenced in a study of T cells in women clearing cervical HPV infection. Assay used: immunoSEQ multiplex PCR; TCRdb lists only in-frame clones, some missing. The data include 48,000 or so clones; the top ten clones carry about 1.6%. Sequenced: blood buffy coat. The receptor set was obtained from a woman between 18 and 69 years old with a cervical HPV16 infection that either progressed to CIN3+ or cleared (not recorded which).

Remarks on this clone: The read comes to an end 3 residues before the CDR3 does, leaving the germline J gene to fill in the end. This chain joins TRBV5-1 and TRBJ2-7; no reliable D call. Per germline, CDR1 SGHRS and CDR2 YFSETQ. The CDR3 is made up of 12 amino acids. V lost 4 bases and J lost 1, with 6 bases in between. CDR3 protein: CASSQSSYEQYF. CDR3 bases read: TGCGCCAGCAGCCAGAGTTCCTACGAG.

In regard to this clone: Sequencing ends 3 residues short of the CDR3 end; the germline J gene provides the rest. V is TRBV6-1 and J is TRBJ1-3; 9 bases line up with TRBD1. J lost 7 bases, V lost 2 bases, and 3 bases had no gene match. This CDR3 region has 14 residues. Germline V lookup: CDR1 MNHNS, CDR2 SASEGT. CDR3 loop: CASSERDRVNTIYF. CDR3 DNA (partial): TGTGCCAGCAGTGAACGGGACAGGGTTAACACC.

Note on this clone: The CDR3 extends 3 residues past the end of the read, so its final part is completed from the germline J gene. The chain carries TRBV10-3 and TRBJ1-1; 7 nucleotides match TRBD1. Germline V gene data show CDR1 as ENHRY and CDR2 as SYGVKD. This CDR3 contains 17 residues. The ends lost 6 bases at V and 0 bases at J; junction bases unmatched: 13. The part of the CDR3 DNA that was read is TGTGCCATCAGCTCAACAAGACAGGGCAAAATGAACACTGAA. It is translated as CAISSTRQGKMNTE. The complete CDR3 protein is CAISSTRQGKMNTEAFF.

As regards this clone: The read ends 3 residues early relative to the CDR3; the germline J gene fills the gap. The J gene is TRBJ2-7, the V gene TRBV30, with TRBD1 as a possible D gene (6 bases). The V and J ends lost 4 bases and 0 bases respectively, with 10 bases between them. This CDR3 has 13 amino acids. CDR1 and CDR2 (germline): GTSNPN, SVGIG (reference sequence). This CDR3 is CAWKGDGSYEQYF. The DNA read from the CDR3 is TGTGCCTGGAAGGGGGACGGCTCCTACGAG.

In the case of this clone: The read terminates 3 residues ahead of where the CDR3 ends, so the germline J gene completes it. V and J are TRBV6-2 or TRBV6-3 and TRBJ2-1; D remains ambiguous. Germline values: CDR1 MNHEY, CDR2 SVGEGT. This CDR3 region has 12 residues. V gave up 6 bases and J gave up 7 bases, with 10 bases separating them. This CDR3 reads CASSRNGNEQFF. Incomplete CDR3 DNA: TGTGCCAGCAGCCGAAACGGGAATGAG.

The sequenced CDR3 bases are TGTGCCAGCAGCCAAGATCTTCCCGGGAATGAAAAA. Translating it yields CASSQDLPGNEK. The complete CDR3 sequence is CASSQDLPGNEKLFF. The chain has TRBV14 and TRBJ1-4; D remains ambiguous. The observed sequence ends 3 residues before the CDR3 terminus, with the missing tail filled in from the germline J gene. There are 15 residues in the CDR3. The germline V and J ends were trimmed by 0 bases and 5 bases, with 10 bases remaining between them. Germline V gives CDR1 SGHDN, CDR2 FVKESK.

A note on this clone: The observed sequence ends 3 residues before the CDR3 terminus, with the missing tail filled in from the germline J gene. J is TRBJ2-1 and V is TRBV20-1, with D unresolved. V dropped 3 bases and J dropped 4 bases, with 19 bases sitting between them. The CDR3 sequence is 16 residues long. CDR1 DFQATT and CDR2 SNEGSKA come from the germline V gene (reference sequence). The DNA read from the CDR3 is TGCAGTGCTAGTGGAGTAGCCTCCAGAACTTACAATGAG. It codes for CSASGVASRTYNE. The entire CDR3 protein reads CSASGVASRTYNEQFF.

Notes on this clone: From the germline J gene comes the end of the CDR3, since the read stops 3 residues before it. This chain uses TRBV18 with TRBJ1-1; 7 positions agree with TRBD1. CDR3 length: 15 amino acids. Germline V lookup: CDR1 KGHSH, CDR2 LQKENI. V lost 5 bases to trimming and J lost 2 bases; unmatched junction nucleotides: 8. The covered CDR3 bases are TGTGCCAGCTCAACTACTACAGGGGACAACACTGAA. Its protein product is CASSTTTGDNTE. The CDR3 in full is CASSTTTGDNTEAFF.

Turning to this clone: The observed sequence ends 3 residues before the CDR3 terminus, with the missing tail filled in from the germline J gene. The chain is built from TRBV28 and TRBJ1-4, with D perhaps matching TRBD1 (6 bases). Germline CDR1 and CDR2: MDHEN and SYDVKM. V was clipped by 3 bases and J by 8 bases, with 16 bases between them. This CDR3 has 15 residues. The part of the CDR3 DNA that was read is TGTGCCAGCAGTTTTAGGGGGGGTTGGTGGGAAAAA. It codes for CASSFRGGWWEK. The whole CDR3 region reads CASSFRGGWWEKLFF.

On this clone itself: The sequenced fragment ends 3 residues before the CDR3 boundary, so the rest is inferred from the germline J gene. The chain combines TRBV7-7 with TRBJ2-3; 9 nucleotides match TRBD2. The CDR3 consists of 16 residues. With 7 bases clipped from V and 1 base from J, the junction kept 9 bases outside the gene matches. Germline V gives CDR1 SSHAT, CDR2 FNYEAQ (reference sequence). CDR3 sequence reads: CASNPGLAGGTDTQYF. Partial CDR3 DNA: TGTGCCAGCAACCCGGGATTAGCGGGGGGCACAGATACG.

The CDR3 loop is CSASLQALDSPLHF. CDR3 bases read: TGCAGTGCTAGTTTACAGGCTCTAGATTCACCC. This chain joins TRBV20-1 and TRBJ1-6; possibly TRBD1 for D (5 bases). Read coverage stops 3 residues before the CDR3 terminus; the germline J gene supplies the remainder. V was shortened by 3 bases and J by 8 bases, with 14 bases between the two germline ends. The CDR3 has 14 amino acids. Looked up from germline, CDR1 is DFQATT and CDR2 is SNEGSKA (reference sequence).

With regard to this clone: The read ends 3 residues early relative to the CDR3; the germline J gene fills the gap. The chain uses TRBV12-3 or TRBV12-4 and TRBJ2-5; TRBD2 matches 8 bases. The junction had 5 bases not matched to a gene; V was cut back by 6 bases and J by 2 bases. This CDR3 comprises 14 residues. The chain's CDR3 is CASRTGLVQETQYF. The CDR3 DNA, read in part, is TGTGCCAGCAGGACGGGACTAGTACAAGAGACC.

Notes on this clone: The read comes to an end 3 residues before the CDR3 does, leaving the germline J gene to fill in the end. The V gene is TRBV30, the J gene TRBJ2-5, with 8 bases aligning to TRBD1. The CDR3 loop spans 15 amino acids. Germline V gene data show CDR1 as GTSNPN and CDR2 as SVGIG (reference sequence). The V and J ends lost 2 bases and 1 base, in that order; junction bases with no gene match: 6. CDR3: CAWSTTGGSQETQYF. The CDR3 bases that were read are TGTGCCTGGAGTACTACAGGGGGTTCCCAAGAGACC.

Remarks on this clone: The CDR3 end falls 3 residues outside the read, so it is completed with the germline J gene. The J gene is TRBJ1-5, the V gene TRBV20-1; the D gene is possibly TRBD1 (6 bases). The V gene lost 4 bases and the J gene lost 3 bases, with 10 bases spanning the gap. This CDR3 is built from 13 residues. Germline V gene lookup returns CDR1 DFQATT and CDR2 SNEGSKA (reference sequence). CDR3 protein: CSAKRGTNQPQHF. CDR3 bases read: TGCAGTGCTAAAAGGGGGACCAATCAGCCC.

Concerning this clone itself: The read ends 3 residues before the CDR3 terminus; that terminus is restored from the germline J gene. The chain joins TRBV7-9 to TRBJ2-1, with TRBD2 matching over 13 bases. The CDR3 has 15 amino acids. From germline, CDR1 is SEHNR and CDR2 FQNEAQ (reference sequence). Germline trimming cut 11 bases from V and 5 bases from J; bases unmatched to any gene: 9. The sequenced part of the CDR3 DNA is TGTGCCGGCAAAATAACTAGCGGGAGGGACAATGAG. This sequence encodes CAGKITSGRDNE. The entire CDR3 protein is CAGKITSGRDNEQFF. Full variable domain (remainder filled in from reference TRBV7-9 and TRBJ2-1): DTGVSQNPRHKITKRGQNVTFRCDPISEHNRLYWYRQTLGQGPEFLTYFQNEAQLEKSRLLSDRFSAERPKGSFSTLEIQRTEQGDSAMYLCAGKITSGRDNEQFFGPGTRLTVL.

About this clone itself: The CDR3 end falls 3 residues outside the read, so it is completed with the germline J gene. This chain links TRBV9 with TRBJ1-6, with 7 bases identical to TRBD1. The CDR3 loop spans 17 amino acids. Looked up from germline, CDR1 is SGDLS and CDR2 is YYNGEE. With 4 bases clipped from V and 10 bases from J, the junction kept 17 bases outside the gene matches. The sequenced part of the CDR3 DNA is TGTGCCAGCAGCTCTCGCACAGGCGGCAGGGGGGACTCACCC. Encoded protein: CASSSRTGGRGDSP. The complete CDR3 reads CASSSRTGGRGDSPLHF.